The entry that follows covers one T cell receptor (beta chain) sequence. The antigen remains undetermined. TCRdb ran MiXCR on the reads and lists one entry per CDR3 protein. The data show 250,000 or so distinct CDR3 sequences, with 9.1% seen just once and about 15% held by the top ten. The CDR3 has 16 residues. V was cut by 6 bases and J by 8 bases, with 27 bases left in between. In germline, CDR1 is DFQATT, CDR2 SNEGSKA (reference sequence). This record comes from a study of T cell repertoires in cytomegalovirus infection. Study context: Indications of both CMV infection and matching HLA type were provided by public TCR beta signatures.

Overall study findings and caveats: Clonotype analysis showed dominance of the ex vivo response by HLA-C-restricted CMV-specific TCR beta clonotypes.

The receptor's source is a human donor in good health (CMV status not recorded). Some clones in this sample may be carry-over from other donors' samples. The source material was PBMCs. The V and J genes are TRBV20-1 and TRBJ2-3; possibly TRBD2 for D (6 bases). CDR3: CSALSESGSPGGTQYF. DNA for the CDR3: TGCAGTGCATTAAGCGAGAGCGGCTCTCCCGGGGGTACGCAGTATTTT.